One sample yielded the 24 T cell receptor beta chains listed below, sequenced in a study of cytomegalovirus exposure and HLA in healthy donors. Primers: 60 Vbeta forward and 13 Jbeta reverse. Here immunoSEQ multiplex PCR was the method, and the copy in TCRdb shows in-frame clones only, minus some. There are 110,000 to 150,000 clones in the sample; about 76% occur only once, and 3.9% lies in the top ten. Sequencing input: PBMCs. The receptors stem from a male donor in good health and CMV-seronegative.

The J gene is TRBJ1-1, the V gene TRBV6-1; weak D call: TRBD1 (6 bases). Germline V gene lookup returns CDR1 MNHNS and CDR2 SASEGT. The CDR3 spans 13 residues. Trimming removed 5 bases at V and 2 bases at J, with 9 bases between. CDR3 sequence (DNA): TGTGCCAGCAGTCGGACAGAAAACACTGAAGCTTTCTTT. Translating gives CASSRTENTEAFF.

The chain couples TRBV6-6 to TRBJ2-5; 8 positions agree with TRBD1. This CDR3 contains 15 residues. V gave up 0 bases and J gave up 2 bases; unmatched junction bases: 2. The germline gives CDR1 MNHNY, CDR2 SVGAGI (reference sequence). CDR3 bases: TGTGCCAGCAGTTACTCGGACAGGGAACAAGAGACCCAGTACTTC. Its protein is CASSYSDREQETQYF.

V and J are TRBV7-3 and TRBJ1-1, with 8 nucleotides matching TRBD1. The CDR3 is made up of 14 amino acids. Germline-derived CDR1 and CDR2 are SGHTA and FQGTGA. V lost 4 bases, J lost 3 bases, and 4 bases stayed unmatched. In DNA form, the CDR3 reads TGTGCCAGCAGCTCCGGACAGGGACACACTGAAGCTTTCTTT. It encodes CASSSGQGHTEAFF.

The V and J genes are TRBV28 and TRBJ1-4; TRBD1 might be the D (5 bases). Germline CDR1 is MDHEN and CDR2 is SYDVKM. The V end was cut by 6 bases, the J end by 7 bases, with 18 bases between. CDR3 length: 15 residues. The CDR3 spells CASRPQGLAVEKLFF. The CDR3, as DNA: TGTGCCAGCAGACCCCAGGGTTTGGCAGTTGAAAAACTGTTTTTT.

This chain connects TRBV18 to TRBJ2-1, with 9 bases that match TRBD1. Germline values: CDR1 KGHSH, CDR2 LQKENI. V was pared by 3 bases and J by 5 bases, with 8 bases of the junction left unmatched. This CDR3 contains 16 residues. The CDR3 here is CASSPPGQGIHNEQFF. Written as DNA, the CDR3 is TGTGCCAGCTCACCCCCGGGACAGGGAATCCACAATGAGCAGTTCTTC.

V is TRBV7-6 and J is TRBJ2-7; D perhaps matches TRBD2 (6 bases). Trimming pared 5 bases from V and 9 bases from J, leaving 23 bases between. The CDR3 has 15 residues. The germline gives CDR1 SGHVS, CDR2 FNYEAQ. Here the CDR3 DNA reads TGTGCCAGCAGCCCCACCGGGGGATCTCCCCTACGGCAGTACTTC. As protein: CASSPTGGSPLRQYF.

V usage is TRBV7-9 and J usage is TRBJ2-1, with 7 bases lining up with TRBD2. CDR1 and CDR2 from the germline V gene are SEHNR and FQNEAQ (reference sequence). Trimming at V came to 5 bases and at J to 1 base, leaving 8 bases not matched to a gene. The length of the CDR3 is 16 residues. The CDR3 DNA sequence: TGTGCCAGCAGCCCCGAGACTAGCAATTCCTACAATGAGCAGTTCTTC. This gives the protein CASSPETSNSYNEQFF.

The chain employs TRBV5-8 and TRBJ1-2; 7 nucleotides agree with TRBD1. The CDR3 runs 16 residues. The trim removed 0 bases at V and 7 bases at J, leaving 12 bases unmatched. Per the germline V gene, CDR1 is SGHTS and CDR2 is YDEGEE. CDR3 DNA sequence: TGTGCCAGCAGCTTGGAACCGGGACAGTTGAGATTTGGCTACACCTTC. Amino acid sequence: CASSLEPGQLRFGYTF.

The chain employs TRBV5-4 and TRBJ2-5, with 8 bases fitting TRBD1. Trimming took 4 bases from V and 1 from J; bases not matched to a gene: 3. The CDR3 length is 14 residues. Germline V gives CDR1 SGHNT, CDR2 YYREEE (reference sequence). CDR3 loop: CASSETGGQETQYF. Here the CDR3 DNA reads TGTGCCAGCAGCGAAACAGGGGGCCAAGAGACCCAGTACTTC.

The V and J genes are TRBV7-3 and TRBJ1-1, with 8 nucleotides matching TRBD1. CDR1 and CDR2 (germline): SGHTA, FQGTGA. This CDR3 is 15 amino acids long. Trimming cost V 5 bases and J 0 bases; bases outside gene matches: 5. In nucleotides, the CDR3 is TGTGCCAGCAGCCTACAGGGGGTTGTGAACACTGAAGCTTTCTTT. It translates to CASSLQGVVNTEAFF. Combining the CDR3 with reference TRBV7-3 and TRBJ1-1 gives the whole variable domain GAGVSQTPSNKVTEKGKYVELRCDPISGHTALYWYRQSLGQGPEFLIYFQGTGAADDSGLPNDRFFAVRPEGSVSTLKIQRTERGDSAVYLCASSLQGVVNTEAFFGQGTRLTVV.

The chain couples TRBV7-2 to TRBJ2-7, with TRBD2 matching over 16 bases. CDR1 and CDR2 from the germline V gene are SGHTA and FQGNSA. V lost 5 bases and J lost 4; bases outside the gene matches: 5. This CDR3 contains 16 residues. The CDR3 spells CASSTGLAGGRYEQYF. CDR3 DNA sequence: TGTGCCAGCAGCACGGGACTAGCGGGGGGGCGGTACGAGCAGTACTTC.

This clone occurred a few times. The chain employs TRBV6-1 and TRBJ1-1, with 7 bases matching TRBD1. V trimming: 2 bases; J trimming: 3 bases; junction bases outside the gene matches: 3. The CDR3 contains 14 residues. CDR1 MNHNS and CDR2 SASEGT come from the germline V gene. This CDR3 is CASSESGGDTEAFF. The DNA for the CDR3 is TGTGCCAGCAGTGAATCAGGGGGAGACACTGAAGCTTTCTTT.

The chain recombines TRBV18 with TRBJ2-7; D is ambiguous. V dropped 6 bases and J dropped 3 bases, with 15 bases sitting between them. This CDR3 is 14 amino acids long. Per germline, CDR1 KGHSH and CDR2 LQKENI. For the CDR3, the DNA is TGTGCCAGCTCTACTATGGAGCTCAACTACGAGCAGTACTTC. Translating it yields CASSTMELNYEQYF.

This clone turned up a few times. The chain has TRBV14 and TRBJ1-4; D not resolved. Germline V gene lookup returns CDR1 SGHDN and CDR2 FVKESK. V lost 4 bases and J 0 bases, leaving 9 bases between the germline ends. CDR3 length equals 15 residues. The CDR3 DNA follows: TGTGCCAGCAGCCGAGGATCTGCAACTAATGAAAAACTGTTTTTT. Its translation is CASSRGSATNEKLFF.

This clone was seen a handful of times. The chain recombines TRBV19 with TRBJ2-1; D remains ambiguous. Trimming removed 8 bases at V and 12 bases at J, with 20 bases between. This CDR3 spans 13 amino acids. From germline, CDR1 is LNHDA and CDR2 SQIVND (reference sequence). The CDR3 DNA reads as TGTGCCAGTTCGCCTAGTCATAGCATTTGGCAGTTCTTC. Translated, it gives CASSPSHSIWQFF.

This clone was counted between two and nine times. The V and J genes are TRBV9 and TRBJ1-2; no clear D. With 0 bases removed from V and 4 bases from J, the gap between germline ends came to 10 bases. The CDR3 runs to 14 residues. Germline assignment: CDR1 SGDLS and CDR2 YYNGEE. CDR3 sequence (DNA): TGTGCCAGCAGCGTAGGGGAGGGCGGCTATGGCTACACCTTC. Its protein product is CASSVGEGGYGYTF.

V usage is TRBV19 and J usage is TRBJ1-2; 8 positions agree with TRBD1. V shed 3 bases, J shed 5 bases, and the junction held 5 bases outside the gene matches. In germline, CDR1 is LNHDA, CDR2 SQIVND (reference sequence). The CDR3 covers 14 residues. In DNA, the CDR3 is TGTGCCAGTAGTATCGACAGGGGAGGATATGGCTACACCTTC. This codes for CASSIDRGGYGYTF.

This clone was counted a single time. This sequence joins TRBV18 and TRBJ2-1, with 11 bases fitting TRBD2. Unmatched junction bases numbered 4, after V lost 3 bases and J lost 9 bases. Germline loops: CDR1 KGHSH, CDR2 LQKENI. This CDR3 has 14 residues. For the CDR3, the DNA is TGTGCCAGCTCACCTAGCGGGGGGGCGCCTGAGCAGTTCTTC. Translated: CASSPSGGAPEQFF.

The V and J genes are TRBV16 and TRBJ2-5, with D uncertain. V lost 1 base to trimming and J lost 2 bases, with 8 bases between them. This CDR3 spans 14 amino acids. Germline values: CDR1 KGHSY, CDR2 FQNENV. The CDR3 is CASSQYRSQETQYF. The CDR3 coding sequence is TGTGCCAGCAGCCAATACAGATCTCAAGAGACCCAGTACTTC.

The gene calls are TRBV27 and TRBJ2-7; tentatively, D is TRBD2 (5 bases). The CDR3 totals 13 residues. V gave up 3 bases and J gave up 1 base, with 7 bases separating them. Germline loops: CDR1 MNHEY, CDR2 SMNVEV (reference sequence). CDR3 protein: CASSFSASYEQYF. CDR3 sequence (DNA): TGTGCCAGCAGTTTTAGCGCGTCCTACGAGCAGTACTTC.

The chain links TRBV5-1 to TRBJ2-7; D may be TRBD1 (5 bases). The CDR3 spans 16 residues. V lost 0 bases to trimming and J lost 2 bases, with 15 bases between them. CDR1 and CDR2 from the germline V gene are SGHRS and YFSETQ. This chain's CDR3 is CASSLGSAQGTYEQYF. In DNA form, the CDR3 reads TGCGCCAGCAGCTTGGGTTCGGCGCAGGGTACCTACGAGCAGTACTTC.

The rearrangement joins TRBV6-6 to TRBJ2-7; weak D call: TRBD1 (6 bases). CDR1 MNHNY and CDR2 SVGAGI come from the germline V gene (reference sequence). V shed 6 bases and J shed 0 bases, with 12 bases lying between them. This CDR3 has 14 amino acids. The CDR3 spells CASSLGQYSYEQYF. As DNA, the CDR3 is TGTGCCAGCAGCCTTGGACAGTACTCCTACGAGCAGTACTTC.

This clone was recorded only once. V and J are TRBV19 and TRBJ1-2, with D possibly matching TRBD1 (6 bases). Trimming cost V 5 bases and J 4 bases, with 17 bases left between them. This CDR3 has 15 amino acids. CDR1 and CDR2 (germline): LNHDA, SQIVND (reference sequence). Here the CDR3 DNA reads TGTGCCAGTAGTCCAACTAGGACAGCCATCTATGGCTACACCTTC. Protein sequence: CASSPTRTAIYGYTF.

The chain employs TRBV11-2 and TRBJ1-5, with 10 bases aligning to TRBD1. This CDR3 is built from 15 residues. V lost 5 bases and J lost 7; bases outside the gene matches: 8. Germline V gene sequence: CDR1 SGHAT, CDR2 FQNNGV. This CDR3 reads CASSPGQGIRQPQHF. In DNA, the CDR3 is TGTGCCAGCAGCCCGGGACAGGGGATTCGACAGCCCCAGCATTTT.